The 11 T cell receptor beta chains below all came from one sample that was sequenced in a study of T-cell memory formation after mild COVID-19. Using its own MiXCR run on the 5' RACE reads, TCRdb lists one record per CDR3 protein. The sample has 550,000 to 600,000 distinct CDR3 sequences, about 20% seen once. The sample was PBMCs or a T cell subset sorted from them (not recorded which). All receptors derive from an adult woman who had mild COVID-19 (a few samples of this study predate the infection). Cell type and time point are not known.

The rearrangement uses TRBV24-1 and TRBJ2-2, with TRBD2 as a possible D gene (5 bases). V was shortened by 4 bases and J by 8 bases, with 13 bases between the two germline ends. CDR3 length equals 14 residues. Germline V lookup: CDR1 KGHDR, CDR2 SFDVKD. The CDR3 DNA is TGTGCCACCAGTGACCGTCTGCGGGTAGGGGAGCTGTTTTTT. As protein: CATSDRLRVGELFF.

This clonotype came up a few times. The chain is built from TRBV7-9 and TRBJ1-2; the match to TRBD1 covers 8 bases. CDR3 length: 14 residues. Trimming removed 5 bases from V and 7 bases from J; junction bases left unmatched: 9. The germline CDR1 and CDR2 sequences are SEHNR and FQNEAQ (reference sequence). This CDR3 reads CASSLPGQGVGYTF. The CDR3 DNA follows: TGTGCCAGCAGCCTACCTGGACAGGGTGTTGGCTACACCTTC.

This clonotype was picked up a small number of times. The chain links TRBV20-1 to TRBJ2-1; D gene uncertain. The germline V gene has CDR1 DFQATT and CDR2 SNEGSKA (reference sequence). V was trimmed by 3 bases and J by 2 bases, leaving 2 bases between them. The CDR3 length is 11 residues. The DNA of the CDR3 is TGCAGTGCTAGGGCCTACAATGAGCAGTTCTTC. Its protein product is CSARAYNEQFF.

The V and J genes are TRBV4-1 and TRBJ1-1; D is unclear. V lost 0 bases to trimming and J lost 4 bases, with 9 bases between them. Germline V CDR1 and CDR2: MGHRA, YSYEKL. The CDR3 loop spans 14 amino acids. CDR3 sequence (DNA): TGCGCCAGCAGCCAAGATCTGGAGGGCACTGAAGCTTTCTTT. It encodes CASSQDLEGTEAFF.

The rearrangement joins TRBV20-1 to TRBJ2-3; D is uncertain. Germline-derived CDR1 and CDR2 are DFQATT and SNEGSKA (reference sequence). V lost 0 bases and J lost 1, with 8 bases in between. The CDR3 length is 14 residues. The CDR3 is CSARDILRTDTQYF. In DNA form, the CDR3 reads TGCAGTGCTAGAGATATTCTTCGCACAGATACGCAGTATTTT.

This clonotype came up a few times. The chain's CDR3 is CSVEVRGKPSYNEQFF. For the CDR3, the DNA is TGCAGCGTTGAAGTCCGGGGGAAACCCTCCTACAATGAGCAGTTCTTC. V gene TRBV29-1 combines with J gene TRBJ2-1; D possibly corresponds to TRBD2 (6 bases). The CDR3 covers 16 residues. V lost 1 base, J lost 0 bases, and 13 bases lay in between. The germline CDR1 and CDR2 sequences are SQVTM and ANQGSEA.

This clonotype was counted a few times. This chain links TRBV6-1 with TRBJ2-7, with D tentatively TRBD1 or TRBD2 (5 bases each). The CDR3 is 16 residues long. Trimming left V 1 base short and J 5 bases short, with 18 bases between. The germline gives CDR1 MNHNS, CDR2 SASEGT. This CDR3 reads CASSEGLGDGDHEQYF. The CDR3 DNA reads as TGTGCCAGCAGTGAAGGTTTGGGGGACGGGGATCACGAGCAGTACTTC.

Many counts were recorded for this clonotype. CDR3 protein: CASSLATEQYF. Here the CDR3 DNA reads TGTGCCAGCAGCTTAGCGACTGAGCAGTACTTC. The chain links TRBV7-9 to TRBJ2-7; no firm D call. This CDR3 is built from 11 residues. Germline V CDR1 and CDR2: SEHNR, FQNEAQ (reference sequence). The V end lost 0 bases, the J end lost 7 bases, and 4 bases lay between the germline ends.

The CDR3 region has the DNA TGTGCCAGCAGTGAGACCGGTACTTACGGGGAGCTGTTTTTT. Its protein product is CASSETGTYGELFF. V usage is TRBV3-1 and J usage is TRBJ2-2; unclear D gene. Deletions cut 6 bases from V and 7 bases from J, with 15 bases between. The CDR3 has 14 residues. In germline, CDR1 is LGHDT, CDR2 YNNKEL (reference sequence).

This clonotype was seen only a few times. This chain uses TRBV11-2 with TRBJ2-1, with D uncertain. V was shortened by 6 bases and J by 4 bases, with 25 bases between the two germline ends. Germline V gene sequence: CDR1 SGHAT, CDR2 FQNNGV. This CDR3 is 18 amino acids long. CDR3 bases: TGTGCCAGCAGTGCACCGGAAGGCATGGTGTGGGTGTACAATGAGCAGTTCTTC. Its translation is CASSAPEGMVWVYNEQFF.

The chain is built from TRBV30 and TRBJ1-2; 7 bases map to TRBD1. This CDR3 contains 15 residues. Germline CDR1 reads GTSNPN; CDR2 reads SVGIG (reference sequence). Losses at the gene ends were 0 bases for V and 2 bases for J; bases not matched to a gene: 6. The CDR3 loop reads CAWSVRNRGNYGYTF. CDR3 nucleotide sequence: TGTGCCTGGAGTGTACGGAACAGGGGCAACTATGGCTACACCTTC.